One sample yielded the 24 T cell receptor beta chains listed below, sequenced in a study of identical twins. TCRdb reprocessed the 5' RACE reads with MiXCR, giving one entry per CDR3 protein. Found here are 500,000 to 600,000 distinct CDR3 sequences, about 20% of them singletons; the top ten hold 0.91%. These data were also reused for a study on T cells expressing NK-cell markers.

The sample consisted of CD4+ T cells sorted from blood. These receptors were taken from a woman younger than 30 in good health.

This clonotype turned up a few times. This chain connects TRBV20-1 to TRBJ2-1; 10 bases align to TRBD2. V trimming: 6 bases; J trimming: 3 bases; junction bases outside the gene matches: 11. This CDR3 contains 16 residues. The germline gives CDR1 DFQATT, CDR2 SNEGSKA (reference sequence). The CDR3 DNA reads TGCAGTGCCCCAACCCCAACTAGCGGGGTCTACAATGAGCAGTTCTTC. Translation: CSAPTPTSGVYNEQFF.

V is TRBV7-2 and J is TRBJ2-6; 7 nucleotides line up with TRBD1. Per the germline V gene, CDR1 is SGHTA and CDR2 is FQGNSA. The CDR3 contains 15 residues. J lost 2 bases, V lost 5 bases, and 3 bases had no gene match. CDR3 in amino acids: CASSVTGTGANVLTF. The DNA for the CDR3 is TGTGCCAGCAGCGTGACAGGGACTGGGGCCAACGTCCTGACTTTC.

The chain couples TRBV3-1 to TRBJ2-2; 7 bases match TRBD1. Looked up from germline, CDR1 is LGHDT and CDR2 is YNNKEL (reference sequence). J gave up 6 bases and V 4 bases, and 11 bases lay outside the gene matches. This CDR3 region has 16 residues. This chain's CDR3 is CASSRTGSLGAGELFF. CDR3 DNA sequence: TGTGCCAGCAGCCGGACAGGCTCCCTTGGGGCCGGGGAGCTGTTTTTT.

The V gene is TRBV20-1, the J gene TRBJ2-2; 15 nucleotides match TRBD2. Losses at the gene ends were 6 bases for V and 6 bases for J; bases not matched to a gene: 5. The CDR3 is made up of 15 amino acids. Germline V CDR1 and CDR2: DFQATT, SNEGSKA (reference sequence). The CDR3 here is CSAGTSGRRAGELFF. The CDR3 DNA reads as TGCAGTGCCGGGACTAGCGGGAGGAGGGCCGGGGAGCTGTTTTTT.

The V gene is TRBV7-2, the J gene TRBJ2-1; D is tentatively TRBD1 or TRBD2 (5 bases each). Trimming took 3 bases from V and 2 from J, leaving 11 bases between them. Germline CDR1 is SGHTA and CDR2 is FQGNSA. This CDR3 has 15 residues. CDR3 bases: TGTGCCAGCAGCTTCCGGGACGCCACCTACAATGAGCAGTTCTTC. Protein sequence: CASSFRDATYNEQFF.

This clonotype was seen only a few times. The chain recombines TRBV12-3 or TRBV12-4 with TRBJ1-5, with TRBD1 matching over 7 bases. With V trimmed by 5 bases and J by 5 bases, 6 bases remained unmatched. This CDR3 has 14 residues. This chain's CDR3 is CASSPGGVDQPQHF. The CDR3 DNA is TGTGCCAGCAGTCCAGGGGGAGTAGATCAGCCCCAGCATTTT.

CDR3 nucleotide sequence: TGTGCCAGCAGTTTCTTTCCGGGACAGGGTGACTATGGCTACACCTTC. Its protein product is CASSFFPGQGDYGYTF. V is TRBV6-2 or TRBV6-3 and J is TRBJ1-2; 9 nucleotides line up with TRBD1. Germline CDR1 reads MNHEY; CDR2 reads SVGEGT. Trimming took 4 bases from V and 3 from J; bases not matched to a gene: 9. CDR3 length: 16 residues.

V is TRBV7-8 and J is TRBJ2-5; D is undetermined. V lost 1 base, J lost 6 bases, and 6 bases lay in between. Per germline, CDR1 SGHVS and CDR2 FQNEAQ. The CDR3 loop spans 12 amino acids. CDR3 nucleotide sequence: TGTGCCAGCAGCTTAGTAGTACAGACCCAGTACTTC. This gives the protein CASSLVVQTQYF.

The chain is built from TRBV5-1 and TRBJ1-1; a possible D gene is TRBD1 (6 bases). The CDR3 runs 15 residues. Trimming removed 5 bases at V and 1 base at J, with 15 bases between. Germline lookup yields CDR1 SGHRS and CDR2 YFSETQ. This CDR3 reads CASRGGRGRNTEAFF. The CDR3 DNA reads TGCGCCAGCAGAGGGGGACGGGGGCGGAACACTGAAGCTTTCTTT.

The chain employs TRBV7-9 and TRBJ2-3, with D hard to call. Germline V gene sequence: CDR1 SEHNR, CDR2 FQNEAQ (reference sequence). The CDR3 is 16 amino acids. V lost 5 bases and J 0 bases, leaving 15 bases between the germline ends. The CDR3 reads CASSPVHYLSTDTQYF. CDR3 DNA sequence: TGTGCCAGCAGCCCGGTCCACTACCTTAGCACAGATACGCAGTATTTT. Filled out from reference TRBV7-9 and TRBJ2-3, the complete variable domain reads DTGVSQNPRHKITKRGQNVTFRCDPISEHNRLYWYRQTLGQGPEFLTYFQNEAQLEKSRLLSDRFSAERPKGSFSTLEIQRTEQGDSAMYLCASSPVHYLSTDTQYFGPGTRLTVL.

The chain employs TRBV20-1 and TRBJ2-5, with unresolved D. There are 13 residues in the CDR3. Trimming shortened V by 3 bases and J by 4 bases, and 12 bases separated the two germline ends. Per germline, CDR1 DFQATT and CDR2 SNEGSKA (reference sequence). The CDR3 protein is CSARTAATETQYF. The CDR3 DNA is TGCAGTGCTAGGACCGCAGCCACAGAGACCCAGTACTTC.

CDR3 sequence reads: CASSAQALTGELFF. In DNA form, the CDR3 reads TGTGCCAGCAGTGCACAGGCTCTGACCGGGGAGCTGTTTTTT. The V gene is TRBV2, the J gene TRBJ2-2, with TRBD1 as a possible D gene (5 bases). The germline V and J ends were trimmed by 4 bases and 5 bases, with 11 bases remaining between them. The CDR3 is made up of 14 amino acids. Germline loops: CDR1 SNHLY, CDR2 FYNNEI. The full variable domain, rest sourced from reference TRBV2 and TRBJ2-2, is EPEVTQTPSHQVTQMGQEVILRCVPISNHLYFYWYRQILGQKVEFLVSFYNNEISEKSEIFDDQFSVERPDGSNFTLKIRSTKLEDSAMYFCASSAQALTGELFFGEGSRLTVL.

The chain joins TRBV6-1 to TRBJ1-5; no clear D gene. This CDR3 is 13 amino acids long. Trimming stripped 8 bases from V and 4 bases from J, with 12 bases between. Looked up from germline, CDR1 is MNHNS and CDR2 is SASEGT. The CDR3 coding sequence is TGTGCCAGCGGTCGGAAACATAATCAGCCCCAGCATTTT. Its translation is CASGRKHNQPQHF.

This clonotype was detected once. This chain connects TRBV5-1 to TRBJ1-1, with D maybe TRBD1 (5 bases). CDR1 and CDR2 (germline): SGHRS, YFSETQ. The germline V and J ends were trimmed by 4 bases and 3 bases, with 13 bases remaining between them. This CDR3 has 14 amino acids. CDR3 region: CASSLDGGDTEAFF. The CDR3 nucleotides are TGCGCCAGCAGCCTGGACGGGGGTGACACTGAAGCTTTCTTT. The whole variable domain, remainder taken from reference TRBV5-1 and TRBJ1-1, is KAGVTQTPRYLIKTRGQQVTLSCSPISGHRSVSWYQQTPGQGLQFLFEYFSETQRNKGNFPGRFSGRQFSNSRSEMNVSTLELGDSALYLCASSLDGGDTEAFFGQGTRLTVV.

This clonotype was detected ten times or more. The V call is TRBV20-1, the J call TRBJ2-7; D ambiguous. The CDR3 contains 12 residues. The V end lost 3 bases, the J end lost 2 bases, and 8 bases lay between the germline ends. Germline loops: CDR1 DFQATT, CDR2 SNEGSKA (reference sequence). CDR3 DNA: TGCAGTGCTAGCGGGCCTACCTACGAGCAGTACTTC. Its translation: CSASGPTYEQYF.

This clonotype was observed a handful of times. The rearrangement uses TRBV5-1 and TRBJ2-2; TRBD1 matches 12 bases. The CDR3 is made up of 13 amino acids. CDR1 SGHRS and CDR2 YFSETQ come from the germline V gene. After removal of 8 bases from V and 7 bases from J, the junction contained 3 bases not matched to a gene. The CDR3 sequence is CASGTGGGGELFF. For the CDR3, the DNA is TGCGCCAGTGGGACAGGGGGCGGCGGGGAGCTGTTTTTT.

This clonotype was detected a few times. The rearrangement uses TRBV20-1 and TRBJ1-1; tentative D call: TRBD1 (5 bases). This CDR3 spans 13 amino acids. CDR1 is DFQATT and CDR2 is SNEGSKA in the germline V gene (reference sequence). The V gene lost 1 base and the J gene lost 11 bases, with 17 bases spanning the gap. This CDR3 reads CSARADLRGVAFF. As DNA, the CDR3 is TGCAGTGCTAGAGCCGACCTAAGAGGGGTTGCTTTCTTT.

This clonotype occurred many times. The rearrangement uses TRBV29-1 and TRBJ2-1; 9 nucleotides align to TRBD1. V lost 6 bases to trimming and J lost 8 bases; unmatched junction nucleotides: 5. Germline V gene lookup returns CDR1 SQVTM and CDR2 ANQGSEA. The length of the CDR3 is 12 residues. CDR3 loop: CSVTTGGHEQFF. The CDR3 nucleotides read TGCAGCGTCACTACAGGGGGCCATGAGCAGTTCTTC.

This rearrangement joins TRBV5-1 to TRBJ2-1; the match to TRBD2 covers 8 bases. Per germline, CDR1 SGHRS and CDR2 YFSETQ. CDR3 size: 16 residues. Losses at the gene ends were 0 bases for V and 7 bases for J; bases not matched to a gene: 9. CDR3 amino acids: CASSLARGGPGNEQFF. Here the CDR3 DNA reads TGCGCCAGCAGCTTGGCCCGGGGGGGGCCTGGAAATGAGCAGTTCTTC.

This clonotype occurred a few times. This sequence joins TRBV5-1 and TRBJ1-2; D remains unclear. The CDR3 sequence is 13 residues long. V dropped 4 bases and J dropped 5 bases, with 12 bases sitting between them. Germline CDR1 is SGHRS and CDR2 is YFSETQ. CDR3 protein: CASSASVGYGYTF. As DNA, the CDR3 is TGCGCCAGCAGCGCGAGTGTGGGGTATGGCTACACCTTC.

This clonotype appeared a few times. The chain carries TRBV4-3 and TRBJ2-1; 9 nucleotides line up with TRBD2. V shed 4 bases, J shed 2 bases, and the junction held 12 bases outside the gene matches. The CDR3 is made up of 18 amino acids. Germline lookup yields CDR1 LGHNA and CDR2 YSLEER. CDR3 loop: CASSRRLIAGVTYNEQFF. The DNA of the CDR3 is TGCGCCAGCAGCCGCCGACTCATAGCGGGAGTAACCTACAATGAGCAGTTCTTC.

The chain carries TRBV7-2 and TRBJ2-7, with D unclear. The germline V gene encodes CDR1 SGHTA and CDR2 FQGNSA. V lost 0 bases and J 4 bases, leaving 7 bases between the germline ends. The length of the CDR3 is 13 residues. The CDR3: CASSLANGYEQYF. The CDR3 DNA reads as TGTGCCAGCAGCTTAGCGAACGGTTACGAGCAGTACTTC.

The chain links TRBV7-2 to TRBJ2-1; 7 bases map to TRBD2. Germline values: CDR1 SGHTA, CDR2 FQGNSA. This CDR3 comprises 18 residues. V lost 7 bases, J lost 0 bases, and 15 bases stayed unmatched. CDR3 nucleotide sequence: TGTGCCAGCACCTTGCGACCTTTGAGCGGGACCTCCTACAATGAGCAGTTCTTC. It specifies CASTLRPLSGTSYNEQFF.

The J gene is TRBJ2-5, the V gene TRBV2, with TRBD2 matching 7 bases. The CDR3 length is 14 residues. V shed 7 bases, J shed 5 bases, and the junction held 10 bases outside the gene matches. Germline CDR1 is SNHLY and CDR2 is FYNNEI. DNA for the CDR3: TGTGCCAGCACTAGCGGTAAAAATGGGGAGACCCAGTACTTC. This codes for CASTSGKNGETQYF.